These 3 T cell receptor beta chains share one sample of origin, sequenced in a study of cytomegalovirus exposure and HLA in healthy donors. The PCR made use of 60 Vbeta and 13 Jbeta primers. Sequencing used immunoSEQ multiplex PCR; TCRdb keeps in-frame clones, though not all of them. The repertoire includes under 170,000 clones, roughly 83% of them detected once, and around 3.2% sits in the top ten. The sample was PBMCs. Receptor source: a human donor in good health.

CDR3 sequence reads: CSVELAGHTDTQYF. CDR3 bases: TGCAGCGTTGAACTAGCGGGGCACACAGATACGCAGTATTTT. The chain is built from TRBV29-1 and TRBJ2-3; 9 nucleotides match TRBD2. The CDR3 is 14 amino acids. Per germline, CDR1 SQVTM and CDR2 ANQGSEA. J lost 2 bases, V lost 2 bases, and 2 bases had no gene match.

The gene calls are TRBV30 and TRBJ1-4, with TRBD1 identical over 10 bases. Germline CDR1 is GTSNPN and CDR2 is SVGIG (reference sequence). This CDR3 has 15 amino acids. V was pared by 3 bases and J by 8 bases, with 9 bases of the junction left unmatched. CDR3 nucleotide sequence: TGTGCCTGGAGGTCCGGGACAGGGGAGGGGGAAAAACTGTTTTTT. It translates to CAWRSGTGEGEKLFF.

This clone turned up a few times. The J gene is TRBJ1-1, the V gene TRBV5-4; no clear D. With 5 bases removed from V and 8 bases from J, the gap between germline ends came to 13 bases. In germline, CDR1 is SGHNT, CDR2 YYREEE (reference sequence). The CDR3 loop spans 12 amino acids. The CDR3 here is CASSYTGCEAFF. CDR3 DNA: TGTGCCAGCAGTTACACCGGGTGCGAAGCTTTCTTT.